The clone carrying this T cell receptor (beta chain) has ten or more counts. What it binds is not known. This beta chain came through as a stray read in a library set up for alpha chains, and its size says little. From germline, CDR1 is SEHNR and CDR2 FQNEAQ (reference sequence). The trim removed 3 bases at V and 6 bases at J, leaving 9 bases unmatched. The CDR3 is made up of 15 amino acids. The time point here: sample taken at primary tumor resection. The input material, whole RNA from tumor, nontumor lung or frozen PBMC, was sequenced unsorted. This specimen belongs to a study of spatial heterogeneity in lung cancer. Study-level information: Matched bulk RNA-seq gave a T cell module score that correlated strongly with tumor-region TCR transcript counts. Combinations of a unique TCR and a UMI were tallied in raw reads, and on average each appeared more than ten times. The study, taken as a whole, reports: The study found that expanded intratumoral alpha and beta TCR counts tracked tumor mutation counts.

MiXCR, applied by TCRdb to the 5' RACE reads, yields one record per CDR3 protein. The table lists about 18,000 distinct CDR3 sequences, approximately 9.5% of them singletons. Specimen: lung tumor tissue, collected at surgery. The TCR comes from a female donor with early-stage non-small cell lung cancer. The chain links TRBV7-9 to TRBJ2-7; 9 bases line up with TRBD1. This CDR3 reads CASSLATGGLSEQYF. The CDR3 DNA sequence: TGTGCCAGCAGCTTGGCCACAGGGGGCTTGAGCGAGCAGTACTTC.